This T cell receptor (beta chain) was captured by sequencing in a study of T cell repertoires in cytomegalovirus infection. Study results and caveats: Dominating the ex vivo response were HLA-C-restricted CMV-specific TCR beta clonotypes.

One entry per CDR3 protein results from TCRdb running MiXCR on the reads. The table lists fewer than 200,000 distinct CDR3 sequences, approximately 9.6% of them singletons, with about 4.6% in the top ten. This clonotype showed up many times. Its antigen is not known. The CDR3 runs to 16 residues. CDR1 and CDR2 (germline): SGHVS, FQNEAQ. V was cut by 1 base and J by 9 bases, with 22 bases left in between. This clonotype was obtained from a human donor in good health (CMV status not recorded). Some clones in this sample may be carry-over from other donors' samples. This sequence joins TRBV7-8 and TRBJ2-7; either TRBD1 or TRBD2 may fit D (5 bases each). The specimen sequenced was PBMCs. The CDR3 here is CASSLVAGAGKEGQYF. Here the CDR3 DNA reads TGTGCCAGCAGCTTAGTGGCCGGGGCGGGCAAGGAAGGGCAGTACTTC.